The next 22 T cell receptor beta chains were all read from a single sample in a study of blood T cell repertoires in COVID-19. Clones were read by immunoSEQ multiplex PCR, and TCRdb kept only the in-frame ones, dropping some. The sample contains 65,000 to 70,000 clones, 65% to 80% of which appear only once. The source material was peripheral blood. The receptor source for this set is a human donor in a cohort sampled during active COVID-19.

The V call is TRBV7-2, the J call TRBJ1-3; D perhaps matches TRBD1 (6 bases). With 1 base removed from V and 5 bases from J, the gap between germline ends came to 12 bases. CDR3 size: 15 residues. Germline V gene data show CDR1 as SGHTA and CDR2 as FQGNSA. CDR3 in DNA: TGTGCCAGCAGCTTAGGGGGAGGGGGGAGAAACACCATATATTTT. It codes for CASSLGGGGRNTIYF.

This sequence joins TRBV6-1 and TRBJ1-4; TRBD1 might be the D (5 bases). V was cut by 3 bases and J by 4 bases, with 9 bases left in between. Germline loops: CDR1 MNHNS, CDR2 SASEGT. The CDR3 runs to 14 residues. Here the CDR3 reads CASSEGGGNEKLFF. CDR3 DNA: TGTGCCAGCAGTGAGGGGGGGGGTAATGAAAAACTGTTTTTT.

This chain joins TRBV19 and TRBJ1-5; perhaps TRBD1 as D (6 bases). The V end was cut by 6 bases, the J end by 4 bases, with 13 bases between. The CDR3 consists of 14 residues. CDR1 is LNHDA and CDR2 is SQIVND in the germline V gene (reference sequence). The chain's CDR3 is CASSPGTLNQPQHF. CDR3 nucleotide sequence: TGTGCCAGTAGCCCCGGGACACTAAATCAGCCCCAGCATTTT.

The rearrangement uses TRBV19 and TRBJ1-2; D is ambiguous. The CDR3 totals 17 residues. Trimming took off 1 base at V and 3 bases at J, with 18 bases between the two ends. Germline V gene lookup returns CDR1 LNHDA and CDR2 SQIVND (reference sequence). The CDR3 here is CASSIGSQFLIDYGYTF. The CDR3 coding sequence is TGTGCCAGTAGTATAGGATCACAGTTCCTTATAGACTATGGCTACACCTTC. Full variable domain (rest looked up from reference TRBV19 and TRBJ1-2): DGGITQSPKYLFRKEGQNVTLSCEQNLNHDAMYWYRQDPGQGLRLIYYSQIVNDFQKGDIAEGYSVSREKKESFPLTVTSAQKNPTAFYLCASSIGSQFLIDYGYTFGSGTRLTVV.

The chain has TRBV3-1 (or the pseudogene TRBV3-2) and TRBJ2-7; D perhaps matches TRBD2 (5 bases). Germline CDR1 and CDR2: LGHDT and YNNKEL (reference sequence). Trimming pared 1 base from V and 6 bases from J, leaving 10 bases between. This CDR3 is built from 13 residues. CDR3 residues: CASSQVVAGEQYF. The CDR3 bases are TGTGCCAGCAGCCAAGTGGTGGCGGGCGAGCAGTACTTC.

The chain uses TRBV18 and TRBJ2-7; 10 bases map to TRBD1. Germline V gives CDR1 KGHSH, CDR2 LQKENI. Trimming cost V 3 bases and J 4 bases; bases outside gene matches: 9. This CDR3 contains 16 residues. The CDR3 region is CASSPAGTGAGYEQYF. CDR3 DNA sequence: TGTGCCAGCTCACCGGCCGGGACAGGGGCAGGTTACGAGCAGTACTTC. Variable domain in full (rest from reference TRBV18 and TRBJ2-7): NAGVMQNPRHLVRRRGQEARLRCSPMKGHSHVYWYRQLPEEGLKFMVYLQKENIIDESGMPKERFSAEFPKEGPSILRIQQVVRGDSAAYFCASSPAGTGAGYEQYFGPGTRLTVT.

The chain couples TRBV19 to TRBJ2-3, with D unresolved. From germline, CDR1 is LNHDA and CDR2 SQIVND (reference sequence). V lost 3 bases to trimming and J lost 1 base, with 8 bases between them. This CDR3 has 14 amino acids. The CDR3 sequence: CASSIATGTDTQYF. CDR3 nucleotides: TGTGCCAGTAGTATTGCGACTGGCACAGATACGCAGTATTTT.

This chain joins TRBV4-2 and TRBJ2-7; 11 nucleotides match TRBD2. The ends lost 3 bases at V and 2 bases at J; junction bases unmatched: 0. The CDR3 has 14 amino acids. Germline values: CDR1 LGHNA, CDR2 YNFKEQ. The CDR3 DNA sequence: TGTGCCAGCAGCCAGACTAGCGGGGCCTACGAGCAGTACTTC. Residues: CASSQTSGAYEQYF.

The CDR3 loop reads CASSLVDNRESSEQYF. CDR3 nucleotide sequence: TGTGCCAGCAGCTTGGTCGATAACAGGGAGTCGTCCGAGCAGTACTTC. The chain is built from TRBV7-8 and TRBJ2-7; a weak D match, TRBD1 (6 bases). CDR1 is SGHVS, CDR2 FQNEAQ, per germline. V was shortened by 3 bases and J by 6 bases, with 21 bases between the two germline ends. This CDR3 is 16 amino acids long.

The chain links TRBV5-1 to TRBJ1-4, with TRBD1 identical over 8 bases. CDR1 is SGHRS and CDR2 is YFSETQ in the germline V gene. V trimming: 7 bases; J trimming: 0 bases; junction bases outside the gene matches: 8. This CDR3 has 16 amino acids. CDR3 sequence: CASSSGDRPTNEKLFF. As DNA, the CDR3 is TGCGCCAGCTCGAGCGGGGACAGGCCAACTAATGAAAAACTGTTTTTT.

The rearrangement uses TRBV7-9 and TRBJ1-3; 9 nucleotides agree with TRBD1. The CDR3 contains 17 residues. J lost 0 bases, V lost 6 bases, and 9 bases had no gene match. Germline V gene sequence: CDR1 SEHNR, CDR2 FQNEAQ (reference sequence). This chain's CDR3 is CASRPRGQGSSGNTIYF. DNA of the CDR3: TGTGCCAGCAGGCCTAGGGGACAGGGCAGCTCTGGAAACACCATATATTTT. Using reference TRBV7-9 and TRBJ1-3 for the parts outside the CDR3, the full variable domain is DTGVSQNPRHKITKRGQNVTFRCDPISEHNRLYWYRQTLGQGPEFLTYFQNEAQLEKSRLLSDRFSAERPKGSFSTLEIQRTEQGDSAMYLCASRPRGQGSSGNTIYFGEGSWLTVV.

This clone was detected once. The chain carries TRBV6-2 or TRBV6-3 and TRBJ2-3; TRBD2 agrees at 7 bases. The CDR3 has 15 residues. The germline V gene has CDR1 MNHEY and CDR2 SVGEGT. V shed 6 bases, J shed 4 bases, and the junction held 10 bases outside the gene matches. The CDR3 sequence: CASSERDGGPDTQYF. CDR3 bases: TGTGCCAGCAGCGAGCGGGACGGCGGCCCAGATACGCAGTATTTT.

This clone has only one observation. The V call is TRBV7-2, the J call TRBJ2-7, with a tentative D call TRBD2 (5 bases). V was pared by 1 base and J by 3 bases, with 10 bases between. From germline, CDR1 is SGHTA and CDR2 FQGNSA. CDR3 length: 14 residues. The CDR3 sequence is CASSLVSAGYEQYF. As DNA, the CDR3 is TGTGCCAGCAGCTTAGTATCCGCGGGCTACGAGCAGTACTTC.

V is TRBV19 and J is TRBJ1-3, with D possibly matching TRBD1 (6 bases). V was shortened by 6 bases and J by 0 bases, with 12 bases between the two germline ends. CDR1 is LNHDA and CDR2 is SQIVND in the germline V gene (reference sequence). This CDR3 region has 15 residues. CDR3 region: CASRTGHRSGNTIYF. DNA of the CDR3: TGTGCCAGTAGAACGGGACACCGCTCTGGAAACACCATATATTTT. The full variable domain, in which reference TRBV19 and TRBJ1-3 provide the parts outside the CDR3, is DGGITQSPKYLFRKEGQNVTLSCEQNLNHDAMYWYRQDPGQGLRLIYYSQIVNDFQKGDIAEGYSVSREKKESFPLTVTSAQKNPTAFYLCASRTGHRSGNTIYFGEGSWLTVV.

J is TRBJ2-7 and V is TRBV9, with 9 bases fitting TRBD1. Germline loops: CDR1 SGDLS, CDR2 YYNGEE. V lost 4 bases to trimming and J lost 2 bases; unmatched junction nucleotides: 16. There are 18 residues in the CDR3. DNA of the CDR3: TGTGCCAGCAGCCCCTCCGGGACAGGGTTCACAGGCGCCTACGAGCAGTACTTC. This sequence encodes CASSPSGTGFTGAYEQYF.

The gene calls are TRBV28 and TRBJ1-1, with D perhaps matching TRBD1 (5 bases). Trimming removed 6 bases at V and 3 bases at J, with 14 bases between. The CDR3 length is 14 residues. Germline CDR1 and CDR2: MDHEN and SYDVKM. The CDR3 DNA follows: TGTGCCAGCAGGCCCTCGGGAGGGGACACTGAAGCTTTCTTT. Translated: CASRPSGGDTEAFF.

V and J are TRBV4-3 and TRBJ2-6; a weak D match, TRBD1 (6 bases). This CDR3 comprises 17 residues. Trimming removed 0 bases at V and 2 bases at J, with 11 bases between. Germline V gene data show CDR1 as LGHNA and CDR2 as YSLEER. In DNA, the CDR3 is TGCGCCAGCAGCCAAGACAATTACAGGGCTGGGGCCAACGTCCTGACTTTC. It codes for CASSQDNYRAGANVLTF.

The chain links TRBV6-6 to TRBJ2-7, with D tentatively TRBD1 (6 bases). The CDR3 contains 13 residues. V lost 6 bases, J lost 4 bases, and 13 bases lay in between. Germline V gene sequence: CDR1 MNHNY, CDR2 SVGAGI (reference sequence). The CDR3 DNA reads TGTGCCAGCAGAAGTACAGGGCAGTACGAGCAGTACTTC. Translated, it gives CASRSTGQYEQYF.

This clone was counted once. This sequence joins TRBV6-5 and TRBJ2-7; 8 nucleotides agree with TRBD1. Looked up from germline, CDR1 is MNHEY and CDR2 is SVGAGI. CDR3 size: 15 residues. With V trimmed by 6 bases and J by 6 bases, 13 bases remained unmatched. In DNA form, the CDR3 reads TGTGCCAGCAGAGGGTTATTATCAGGGGGCGGCGAGCAGTACTTC. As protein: CASRGLLSGGGEQYF.

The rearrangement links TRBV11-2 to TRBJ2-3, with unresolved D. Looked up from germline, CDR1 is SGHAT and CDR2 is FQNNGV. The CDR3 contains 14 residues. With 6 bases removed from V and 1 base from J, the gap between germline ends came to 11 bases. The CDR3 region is CASSQNRGTDTQYF. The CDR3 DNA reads TGTGCCAGCAGTCAAAACCGGGGCACAGATACGCAGTATTTT.

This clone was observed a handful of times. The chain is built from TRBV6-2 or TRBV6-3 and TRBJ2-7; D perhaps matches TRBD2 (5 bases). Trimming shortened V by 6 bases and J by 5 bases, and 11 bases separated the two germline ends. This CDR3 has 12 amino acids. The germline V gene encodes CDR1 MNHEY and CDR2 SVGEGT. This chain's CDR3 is CASSLLGHEQYF. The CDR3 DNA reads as TGTGCCAGCAGCCTACTAGGACACGAGCAGTACTTC.

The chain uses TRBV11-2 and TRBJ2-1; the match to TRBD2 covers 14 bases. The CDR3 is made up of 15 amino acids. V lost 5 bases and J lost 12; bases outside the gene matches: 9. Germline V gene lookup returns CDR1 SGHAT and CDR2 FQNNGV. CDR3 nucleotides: TGTGCCAGCAGCCTCGGGACTAGCGGGAGTGGTGGGCAGTTCTTC. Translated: CASSLGTSGSGGQFF. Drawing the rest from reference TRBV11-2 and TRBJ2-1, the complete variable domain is EAGVAQSPRYKIIEKRQSVAFWCNPISGHATLYWYQQILGQGPKLLIQFQNNGVVDDSQLPKDRFSAERLKGVDSTLKIQPAKLEDSAVYLCASSLGTSGSGGQFFGPGTRLTVL.